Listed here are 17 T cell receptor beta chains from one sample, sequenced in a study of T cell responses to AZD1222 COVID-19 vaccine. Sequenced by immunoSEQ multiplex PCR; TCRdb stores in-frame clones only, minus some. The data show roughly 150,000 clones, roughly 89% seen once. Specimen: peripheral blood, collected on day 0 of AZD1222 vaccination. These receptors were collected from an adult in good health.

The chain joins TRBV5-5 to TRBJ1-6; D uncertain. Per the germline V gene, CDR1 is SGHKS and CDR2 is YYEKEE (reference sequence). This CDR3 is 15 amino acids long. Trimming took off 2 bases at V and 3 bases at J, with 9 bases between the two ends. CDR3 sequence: CASSFQQLYNSPLHF. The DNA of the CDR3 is TGTGCCAGCAGCTTTCAACAGCTCTATAATTCACCCCTCCACTTT.

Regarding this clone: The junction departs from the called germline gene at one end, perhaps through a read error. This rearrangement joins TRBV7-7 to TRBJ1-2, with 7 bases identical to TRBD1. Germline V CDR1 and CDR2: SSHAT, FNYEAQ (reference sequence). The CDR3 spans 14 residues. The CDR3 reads CASSFVRGRDGYTF. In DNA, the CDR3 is TGTGCTAGCAGCTTCGTAAGGGGGCGGGACGGCTACACCTTC.

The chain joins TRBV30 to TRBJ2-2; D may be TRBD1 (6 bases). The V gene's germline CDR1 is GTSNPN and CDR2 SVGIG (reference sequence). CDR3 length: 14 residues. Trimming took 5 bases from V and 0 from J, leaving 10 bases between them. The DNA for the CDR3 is TGTGCCTGGGTGAAGGGGGCGAACACCGGGGAGCTGTTTTTT. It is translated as CAWVKGANTGELFF.

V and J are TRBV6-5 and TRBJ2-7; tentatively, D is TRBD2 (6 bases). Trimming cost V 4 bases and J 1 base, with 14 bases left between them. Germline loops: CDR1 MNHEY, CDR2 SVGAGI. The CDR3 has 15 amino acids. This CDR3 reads CASSFTGTLSYEQYF. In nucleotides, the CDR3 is TGTGCCAGCAGTTTCACCGGGACTTTGTCCTACGAGCAGTACTTC.

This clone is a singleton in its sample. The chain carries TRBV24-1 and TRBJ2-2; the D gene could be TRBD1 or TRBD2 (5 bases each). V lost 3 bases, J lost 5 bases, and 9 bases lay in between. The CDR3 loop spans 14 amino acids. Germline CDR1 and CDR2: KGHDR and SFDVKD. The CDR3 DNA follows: TGTGCCACCAGTGATACCAGGGAGACCGGGGAGCTGTTTTTT. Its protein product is CATSDTRETGELFF.

CDR3: CASSGTGHTEAFF. In DNA, the CDR3 is TGTGCCAGCAGTGGGACAGGGCACACTGAAGCTTTCTTT. The chain uses TRBV2 and TRBJ1-1, with 8 nucleotides matching TRBD1. J lost 3 bases, V lost 4 bases, and 1 base had no gene match. Germline V gives CDR1 SNHLY, CDR2 FYNNEI. This CDR3 has 13 residues.

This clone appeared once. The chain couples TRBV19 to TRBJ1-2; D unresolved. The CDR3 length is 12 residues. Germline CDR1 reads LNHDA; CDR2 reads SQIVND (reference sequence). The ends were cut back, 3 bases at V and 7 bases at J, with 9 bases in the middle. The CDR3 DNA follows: TGTGCCAGTAGTATCCGGCTGGCTGGCTACACCTTC. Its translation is CASSIRLAGYTF. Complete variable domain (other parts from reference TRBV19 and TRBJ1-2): DGGITQSPKYLFRKEGQNVTLSCEQNLNHDAMYWYRQDPGQGLRLIYYSQIVNDFQKGDIAEGYSVSREKKESFPLTVTSAQKNPTAFYLCASSIRLAGYTFGSGTRLTVV.

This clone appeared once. The CDR3 protein is CASSFTKGSGNTIYF. DNA for the CDR3: TGTGCCAGCAGCTTTACTAAGGGCTCTGGAAACACCATATATTTT. The chain has TRBV7-2 and TRBJ1-3; D uncertain. This CDR3 contains 15 residues. Germline loops: CDR1 SGHTA, CDR2 FQGNSA. V was trimmed by 3 bases and J by 0 bases, leaving 9 bases between them.

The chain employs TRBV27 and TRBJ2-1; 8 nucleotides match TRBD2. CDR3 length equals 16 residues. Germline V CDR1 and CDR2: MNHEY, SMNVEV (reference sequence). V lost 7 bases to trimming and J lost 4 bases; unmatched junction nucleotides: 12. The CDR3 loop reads CASTDVAGLPYNEQFF. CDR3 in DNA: TGTGCCAGCACCGACGTAGCGGGGCTTCCATACAATGAGCAGTTCTTC.

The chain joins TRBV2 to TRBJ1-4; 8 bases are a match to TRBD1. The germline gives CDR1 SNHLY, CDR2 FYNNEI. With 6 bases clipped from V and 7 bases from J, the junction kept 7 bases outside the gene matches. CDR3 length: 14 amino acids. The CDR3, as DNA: TGTGCCAGCAGAGCCGGGACAGGAGGTGAAAAACTGTTTTTT. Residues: CASRAGTGGEKLFF.

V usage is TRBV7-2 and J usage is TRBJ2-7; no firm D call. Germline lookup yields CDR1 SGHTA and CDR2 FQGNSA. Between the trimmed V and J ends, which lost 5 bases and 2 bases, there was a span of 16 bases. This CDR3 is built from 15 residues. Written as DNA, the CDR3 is TGTGCCAGCAGCAAAGTCGTAGGTGGAACCTACGAGCAGTACTTC. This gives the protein CASSKVVGGTYEQYF.

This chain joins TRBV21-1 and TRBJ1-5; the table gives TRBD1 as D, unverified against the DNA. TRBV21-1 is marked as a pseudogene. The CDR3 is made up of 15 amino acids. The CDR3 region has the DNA TGTGCCAGCAGCTCGGACCGGGACAGAGATCAGCCCCAGCATTTT. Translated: CASSSDRDRDQPQHF.

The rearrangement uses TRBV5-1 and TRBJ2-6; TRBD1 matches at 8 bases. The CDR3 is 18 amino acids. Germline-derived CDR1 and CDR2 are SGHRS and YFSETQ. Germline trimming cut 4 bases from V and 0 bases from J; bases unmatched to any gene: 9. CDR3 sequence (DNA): TGCGCCAGCAGCCTGGACAGGGACTTCCTCTCTGGGGCCAACGTCCTGACTTTC. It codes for CASSLDRDFLSGANVLTF. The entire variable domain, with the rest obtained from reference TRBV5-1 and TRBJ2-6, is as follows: KAGVTQTPRYLIKTRGQQVTLSCSPISGHRSVSWYQQTPGQGLQFLFEYFSETQRNKGNFPGRFSGRQFSNSRSEMNVSTLELGDSALYLCASSLDRDFLSGANVLTFGAGSRLTVL.

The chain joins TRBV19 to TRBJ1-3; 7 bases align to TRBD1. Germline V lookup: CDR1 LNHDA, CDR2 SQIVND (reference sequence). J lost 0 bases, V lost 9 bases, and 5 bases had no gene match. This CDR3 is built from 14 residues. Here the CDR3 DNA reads TGTGCCAGCGAGACAGGGAGCTCTGGAAACACCATATATTTT. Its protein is CASETGSSGNTIYF.

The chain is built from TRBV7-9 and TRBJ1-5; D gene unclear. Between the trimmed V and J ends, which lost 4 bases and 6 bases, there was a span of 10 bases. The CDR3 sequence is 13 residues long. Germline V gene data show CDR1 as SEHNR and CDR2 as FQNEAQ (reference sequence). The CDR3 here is CASSYDGSQPQHF. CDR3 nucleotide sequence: TGTGCCAGCAGCTACGACGGGAGTCAGCCCCAGCATTTT.

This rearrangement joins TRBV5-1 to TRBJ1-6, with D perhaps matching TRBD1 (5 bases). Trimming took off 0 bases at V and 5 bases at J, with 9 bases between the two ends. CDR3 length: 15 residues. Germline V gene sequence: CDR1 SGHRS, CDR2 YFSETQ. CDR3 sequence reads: CASSLAGADNSPLHF. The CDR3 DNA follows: TGCGCCAGCAGCTTGGCTGGGGCCGATAATTCACCCCTCCACTTT.

The chain's CDR3 is CASSPARNNEQFF. DNA of the CDR3: TGTGCCAGCTCACCAGCACGAAACAATGAGCAGTTCTTC. The chain links TRBV18 to TRBJ2-1; no definite D call. The CDR3 spans 13 residues. Per germline, CDR1 KGHSH and CDR2 LQKENI. Trimming cost V 2 bases and J 5 bases, with 7 bases left between them.